These 26 T cell receptor beta chains were sequenced from one sample in a study of T cells after yellow fever vaccination. Via MiXCR, TCRdb re-called the 5' RACE reads, giving one row per CDR3 protein. The sample lists 450,000 to 550,000 distinct CDR3 sequences, around 21% seen once, with over 11% in the top ten. Sequenced material: PBMCs, taken 15 days after the yellow fever booster vaccination. All receptors derive from a young man who received the YFV17D yellow fever vaccine.

V usage is TRBV12-3 or TRBV12-4 and J usage is TRBJ2-1; 14 bases agree with TRBD2. This CDR3 contains 15 residues. The junction had 7 bases not matched to a gene; V was cut back by 7 bases and J by 8 bases. The chain's CDR3 is CASTLSGLAGDEQFF. CDR3 in DNA: TGTGCCAGCACCCTATCGGGACTAGCGGGAGATGAGCAGTTCTTC.

The chain has TRBV4-1 and TRBJ2-1; 8 bases are shared with TRBD2. CDR1 is MGHRA, CDR2 YSYEKL, per germline. Trimming at V came to 5 bases and at J to 8 bases, leaving 11 bases not matched to a gene. CDR3 length: 15 amino acids. This chain's CDR3 is CASSGWAGGGDEQFF. The CDR3 region has the DNA TGCGCCAGCAGCGGGTGGGCGGGAGGTGGAGATGAGCAGTTCTTC.

This clonotype was observed a handful of times. This chain uses TRBV7-2 with TRBJ2-7, with TRBD1 matching 9 bases. J lost 4 bases, V lost 4 bases, and 8 bases had no gene match. Germline CDR1 and CDR2: SGHTA and FQGNSA. The CDR3 contains 15 residues. CDR3 coding DNA: TGTGCCAGCAGCTCTCCCGGACAGGGGAGGTACGAGCAGTACTTC. Amino acids: CASSSPGQGRYEQYF.

This chain joins TRBV28 and TRBJ2-5; no clear D. V was pared by 6 bases and J by 4 bases, with 12 bases between. Germline V gives CDR1 MDHEN, CDR2 SYDVKM. This CDR3 has 13 amino acids. CDR3 DNA: TGTGCCAGCAGCCTAGACCCTCCAGAGACCCAGTACTTC. This translates into CASSLDPPETQYF.

This clonotype was recorded once. The CDR3: CASSFGQAGGLRTDTQYF. The CDR3 DNA is TGTGCCAGCAGCTTCGGACAGGCGGGTGGTTTGAGGACAGATACGCAGTATTTT. The chain employs TRBV11-2 and TRBJ2-3, with 7 positions matching TRBD1. Unmatched junction bases numbered 15, after V lost 3 bases and J lost 3 bases. The CDR3 extends over 18 amino acids. Germline V gene lookup returns CDR1 SGHAT and CDR2 FQNNGV.

The CDR3 sequence is CSASDWGSGSPLHF. The CDR3 DNA is TGCAGTGCTAGCGATTGGGGTTCTGGTTCACCCCTCCACTTT. The chain couples TRBV20-1 to TRBJ1-6; D is unclear. Trimming stripped 3 bases from V and 9 bases from J, with 15 bases between. The CDR3 loop spans 14 amino acids. CDR1 is DFQATT and CDR2 is SNEGSKA in the germline V gene (reference sequence).

This clonotype was seen a handful of times. The V and J genes are TRBV11-2 and TRBJ2-7, with 7 bases that match TRBD2. In germline, CDR1 is SGHAT, CDR2 FQNNGV. The J segment lost 1 base and the V segment lost 6 bases, leaving 9 bases of the junction unmatched. This CDR3 has 15 amino acids. The CDR3 sequence: CASSLTSAPSYEQYF. The CDR3 DNA sequence: TGTGCCAGCAGTCTTACTAGCGCCCCTTCCTACGAGCAGTACTTC.

Only a few counts were recorded for this clonotype. The chain couples TRBV12-3 or TRBV12-4 to TRBJ1-1, with D uncertain. The V gene lost 3 bases and the J gene lost 10 bases, with 12 bases spanning the gap. CDR3 size: 12 residues. The CDR3: CASSLARAVAFF. Written as DNA, the CDR3 is TGTGCCAGCAGTTTGGCGCGGGCAGTAGCTTTCTTT.

The chain recombines TRBV20-1 with TRBJ2-1, with 8 positions matching TRBD2. V lost 2 bases and J lost 1; bases outside the gene matches: 7. The CDR3 sequence is 16 residues long. The germline V gene has CDR1 DFQATT and CDR2 SNEGSKA (reference sequence). CDR3 sequence (DNA): TGCAGTGCTAGACAGACTAGCGCTACATCCTACAATGAGCAGTTCTTC. As protein: CSARQTSATSYNEQFF.

This clonotype occurred a few times. J is TRBJ2-1 and V is TRBV18; weak D call: TRBD2 (6 bases). This CDR3 has 12 amino acids. Trimming removed 3 bases from V and 9 bases from J, with 9 bases in between. Germline CDR1 and CDR2: KGHSH and LQKENI. The CDR3, as DNA: TGTGCCAGCTCACCTGGGGGGTTTGAGCAGTTCTTC. Translating gives CASSPGGFEQFF.

At least ten counts were recorded for this clonotype. The chain recombines TRBV20-1 with TRBJ2-7; 11 positions match TRBD2. Germline CDR1 is DFQATT and CDR2 is SNEGSKA (reference sequence). The CDR3 length is 15 residues. V shed 2 bases and J 3 bases; nucleotides not matched to a gene: 6. The CDR3 reads CSARLAGGQNYEQYF. Written as DNA, the CDR3 is TGCAGTGCTAGACTAGCGGGAGGACAGAACTACGAGCAGTACTTC.

The table lists this clonotype with a few counts. CDR3 DNA sequence: TGTGCCAGCAGCTTACACGGGGAATCCTACGAGCAGTACTTC. Protein sequence: CASSLHGESYEQYF. V gene TRBV7-6 combines with J gene TRBJ2-7; D possibly corresponds to TRBD2 (5 bases). V lost 2 bases, J lost 1 base, and 9 bases lay in between. Germline CDR1 SGHVS, CDR2 FNYEAQ. This CDR3 is built from 14 residues.

The sample holds a few counts of this clonotype. V and J are TRBV20-1 and TRBJ2-1, with D perhaps TRBD2 (6 bases). The V end lost 0 bases, the J end lost 9 bases, and 12 bases lay between the germline ends. This CDR3 region has 13 residues. Germline values: CDR1 DFQATT, CDR2 SNEGSKA (reference sequence). The CDR3 sequence is CSARDSLGGEQFF. The CDR3 bases are TGCAGTGCTAGAGACTCCCTCGGGGGTGAGCAGTTCTTC.

V gene TRBV29-1 combines with J gene TRBJ2-2; 8 nucleotides line up with TRBD1. Germline CDR1 SQVTM, CDR2 ANQGSEA. This CDR3 region has 12 residues. The V and J ends lost 4 bases and 7 bases, in that order; junction bases with no gene match: 2. The CDR3 DNA reads TGCAGCGTTGCAGGGGGCAGCGGGGAGCTGTTTTTT. This codes for CSVAGGSGELFF.

The chain is built from TRBV27 and TRBJ2-7; TRBD1 or TRBD2 may be the D gene (5 bases each). Trimming took off 4 bases at V and 2 bases at J, with 15 bases between the two ends. Per the germline V gene, CDR1 is MNHEY and CDR2 is SMNVEV (reference sequence). The CDR3 consists of 15 residues. DNA of the CDR3: TGTGCCAGCAGTTCGGGACCGGGTCCGGCCTACGAGCAGTACTTC. This gives the protein CASSSGPGPAYEQYF.

V is TRBV12-3 or TRBV12-4 and J is TRBJ1-1; no clear D gene. V was trimmed by 1 base and J by 1 base, leaving 10 bases between them. This CDR3 region has 15 residues. The CDR3 sequence: CASSLELAENTEAFF. Here the CDR3 DNA reads TGTGCCAGCAGTTTAGAGCTGGCAGAGAACACTGAAGCTTTCTTT.

The J gene is TRBJ2-5, the V gene TRBV6-2 or TRBV6-3; 7 bases match TRBD1. Germline CDR1 reads MNHEY; CDR2 reads SVGEGT. This CDR3 contains 17 residues. V was clipped by 5 bases and J by 2 bases; unmatched bases: 14. The CDR3 loop is CASSPNFPGQIQETQYF. The CDR3 DNA follows: TGTGCCAGCAGTCCTAATTTTCCGGGACAGATACAAGAGACCCAGTACTTC.

The gene calls are TRBV7-2 and TRBJ2-2; D gene ambiguous. The CDR3 is 15 residues long. The germline V and J ends were trimmed by 1 base and 4 bases, with 10 bases remaining between them. CDR1 is SGHTA, CDR2 FQGNSA, per germline. CDR3 loop: CASSLEFLGTGELFF. The DNA of the CDR3 is TGTGCCAGCAGCTTAGAGTTTCTTGGCACCGGGGAGCTGTTTTTT.

This clonotype was picked up a small number of times. CDR3 region: CASSDWVEQYF. CDR3 DNA sequence: TGTGCCAGCAGCGATTGGGTTGAGCAGTACTTC. This chain connects TRBV25-1 to TRBJ2-7; D gene ambiguous. Between the trimmed V and J ends, which lost 6 bases and 7 bases, there was a span of 10 bases. This CDR3 is 11 amino acids long. Looked up from germline, CDR1 is MGHDK and CDR2 is SYGVNS.

This chain uses TRBV7-2 with TRBJ2-1, with 8 bases aligning to TRBD2. The V segment lost 6 bases and the J segment 5 bases; nucleotides outside the gene matches: 6. This CDR3 is 14 amino acids long. Germline V gene sequence: CDR1 SGHTA, CDR2 FQGNSA. CDR3: CASRSRTSNNEQFF. The CDR3 DNA sequence: TGTGCCAGCAGATCTAGGACTAGCAACAATGAGCAGTTCTTC.

This clonotype showed up just a few times. The chain carries TRBV27 and TRBJ2-1; no reliable D call. The CDR3 runs 15 residues. Trimming stripped 5 bases from V and 7 bases from J, with 18 bases between. Germline loops: CDR1 MNHEY, CDR2 SMNVEV (reference sequence). The CDR3 spells CASSPLRGLGNEQFF. Written as DNA, the CDR3 is TGTGCCAGCAGTCCCCTCCGAGGCTTAGGGAATGAGCAGTTCTTC.

This clonotype has only a few counts. V gene TRBV7-2 combines with J gene TRBJ2-5; TRBD2 matches at 9 bases. Germline V gene sequence: CDR1 SGHTA, CDR2 FQGNSA. The CDR3 is made up of 14 amino acids. Germline trimming cut 3 bases from V and 7 bases from J; bases unmatched to any gene: 6. As DNA, the CDR3 is TGTGCCAGCAGCTTGCAGACTAGCGGTGGGACCCAGTACTTC. Translated: CASSLQTSGGTQYF.

The chain links TRBV4-1 to TRBJ2-3; no firm D call. Germline V gene sequence: CDR1 MGHRA, CDR2 YSYEKL. The length of the CDR3 is 13 residues. Trimming shortened V by 1 base and J by 7 bases, and 9 bases separated the two germline ends. CDR3 sequence (DNA): TGCGCCAGCAGCCAAGTTTTGAGTAATACGCAGTATTTT. This codes for CASSQVLSNTQYF.

In its sample, this clonotype was seen a few times. CDR3 coding DNA: TGCGCCAGCAGCTTGGATACAGGACTTCGCTACGAGCAGTACTTC. Its protein product is CASSLDTGLRYEQYF. This chain links TRBV5-1 with TRBJ2-7; TRBD1 or TRBD2 may be the D gene (5 bases each). V was clipped by 0 bases and J by 3 bases, with 13 bases between them. Germline values: CDR1 SGHRS, CDR2 YFSETQ. The CDR3 loop spans 15 amino acids.

This clonotype showed up just a few times. The chain employs TRBV6-2 or TRBV6-3 and TRBJ2-7, with TRBD2 matching 12 bases. The CDR3 has 15 residues. CDR1 MNHEY and CDR2 SVGEGT come from the germline V gene. The J segment lost 5 bases and the V segment lost 0 bases, leaving 2 bases of the junction unmatched. Here the CDR3 DNA reads TGTGCCAGCAGTTACTCGAGACTAGCGGGAGACGAGCAGTACTTC. Translation gives CASSYSRLAGDEQYF.

The chain joins TRBV6-1 to TRBJ2-1, with a weak D call TRBD1 (5 bases). CDR3 length: 15 amino acids. CDR1 and CDR2 from the germline V gene are MNHNS and SASEGT. V lost 7 bases and J lost 5, with 18 bases in between. The CDR3 bases are TGTGCCAGCATCCGTAACCGATGGGGCAACAATGAGCAGTTCTTC. Protein sequence: CASIRNRWGNNEQFF.